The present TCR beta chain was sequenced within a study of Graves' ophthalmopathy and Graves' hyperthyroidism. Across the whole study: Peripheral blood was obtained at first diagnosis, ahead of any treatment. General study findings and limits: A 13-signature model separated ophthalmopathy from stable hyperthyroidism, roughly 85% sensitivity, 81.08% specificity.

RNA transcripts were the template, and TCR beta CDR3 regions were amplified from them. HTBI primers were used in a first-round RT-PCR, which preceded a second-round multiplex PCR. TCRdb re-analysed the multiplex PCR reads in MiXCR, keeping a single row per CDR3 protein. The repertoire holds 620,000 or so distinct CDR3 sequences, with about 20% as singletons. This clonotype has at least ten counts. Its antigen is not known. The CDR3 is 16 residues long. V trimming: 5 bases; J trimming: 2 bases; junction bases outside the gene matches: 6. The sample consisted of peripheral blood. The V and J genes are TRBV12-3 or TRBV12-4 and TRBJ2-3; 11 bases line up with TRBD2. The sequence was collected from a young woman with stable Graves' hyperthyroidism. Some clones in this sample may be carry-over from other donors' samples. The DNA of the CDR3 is TGTGCCAGCAGTCGCGGGACTAGCGGTACCACAGATACGCAGTATTTT. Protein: CASSRGTSGTTDTQYF.